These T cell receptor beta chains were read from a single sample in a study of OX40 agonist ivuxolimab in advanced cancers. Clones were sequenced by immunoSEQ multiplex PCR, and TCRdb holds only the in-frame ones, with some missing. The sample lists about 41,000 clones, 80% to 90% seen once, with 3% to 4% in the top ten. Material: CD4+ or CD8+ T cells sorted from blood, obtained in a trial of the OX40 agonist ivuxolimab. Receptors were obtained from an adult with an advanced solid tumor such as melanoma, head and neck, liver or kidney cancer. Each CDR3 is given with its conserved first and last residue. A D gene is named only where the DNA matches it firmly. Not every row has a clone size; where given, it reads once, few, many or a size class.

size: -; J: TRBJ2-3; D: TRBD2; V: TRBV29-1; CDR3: CSVERESFTDTQYF; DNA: TGCAGCGTTGAGCGGGAGAGCTTCACAGATACGCAGTATTTT
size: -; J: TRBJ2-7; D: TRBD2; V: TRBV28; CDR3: CASSLAGGGPFWGEQYF; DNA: TGTGCCAGCAGTTTAGCGGGAGGGGGTCCCTTTTGGGGTGAGCAGTACTTC
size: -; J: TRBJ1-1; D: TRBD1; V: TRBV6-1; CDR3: CASRTRGGARTEAFF; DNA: TGTGCCAGCAGAACCAGGGGGGGGGCGCGAACTGAAGCTTTCTTT
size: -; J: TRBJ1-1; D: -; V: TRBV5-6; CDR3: CASSLIGGTEAFF; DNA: TGTGCCAGCAGCTTGATTGGAGGCACTGAAGCTTTCTTT
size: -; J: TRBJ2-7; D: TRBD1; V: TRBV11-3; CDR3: CASSLGAGTGGGEQYF; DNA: TGTGCCAGCAGCTTAGGGGCCGGGACAGGGGGTGGCGAGCAGTACTTC
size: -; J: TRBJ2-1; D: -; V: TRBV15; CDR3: CATSRDLAGPNEQFF; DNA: TGTGCCACCAGCAGAGATTTGGCAGGTCCTAATGAGCAGTTCTTC
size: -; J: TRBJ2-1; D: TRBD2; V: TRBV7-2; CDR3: CASSLDGRDGVDEQFF; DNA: TGTGCCAGCAGCTTAGATGGGAGGGACGGGGTGGATGAGCAGTTCTTC
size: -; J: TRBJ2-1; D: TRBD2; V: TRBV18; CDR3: CASSPPGLAGGDEQFF; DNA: TGTGCCAGCTCACCACCGGGTTTAGCGGGAGGCGATGAGCAGTTCTTC
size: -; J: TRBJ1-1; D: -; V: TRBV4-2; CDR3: CASSQGTGDDNTEAFF; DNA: TGTGCCAGCAGCCAGGGTACCGGGGATGATAACACTGAAGCTTTCTTT
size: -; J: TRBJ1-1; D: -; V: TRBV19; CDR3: CASSWLDGEAFF; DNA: TGTGCCAGTAGTTGGTTGGACGGTGAAGCTTTCTTT
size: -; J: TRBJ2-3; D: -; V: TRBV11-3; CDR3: CASSRPSTDTQYF; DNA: TGTGCCAGCAGCCGTCCTAGCACAGATACGCAGTATTTT
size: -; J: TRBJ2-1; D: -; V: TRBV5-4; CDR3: CASSPGGTGNEQFF; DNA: TGTGCCAGCAGCCCGGGGGGGACAGGGAATGAGCAGTTCTTC
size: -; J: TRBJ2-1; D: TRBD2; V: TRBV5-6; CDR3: CASSLPSGTSGRYKQFF; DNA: TGTGCCAGCAGCTTGCCCTCTGGGACTAGCGGGAGATATAAGCAGTTCTTC
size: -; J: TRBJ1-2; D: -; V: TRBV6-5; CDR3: CASSYSSDYFYGYTF; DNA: TGTGCCAGCAGTTACTCGTCGGATTATTTCTATGGCTACACCTTC
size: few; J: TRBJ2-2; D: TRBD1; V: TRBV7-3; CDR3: CASSLMGQGNTGELFF; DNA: TGTGCCAGCAGCTTAATGGGACAGGGGAACACCGGGGAGCTGTTTTTT
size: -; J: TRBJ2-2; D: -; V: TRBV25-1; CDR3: CASSAGRMNTGELFF; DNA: TGTGCCAGCAGCGCGGGGCGAATGAACACCGGGGAGCTGTTTTTT
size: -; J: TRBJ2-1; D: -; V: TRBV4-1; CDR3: CASSRREEGGNEQFF; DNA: TGCGCCAGCAGCCGTCGTGAGGAGGGGGGGAATGAGCAGTTCTTC
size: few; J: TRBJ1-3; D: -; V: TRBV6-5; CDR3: CASSSDGSSGNTIYF; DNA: TGTGCCAGCAGCAGCGACGGTAGCTCTGGAAACACCATATATTTT
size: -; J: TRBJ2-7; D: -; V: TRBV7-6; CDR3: CASSFGPYYEQYF; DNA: TGTGCCAGCAGCTTCGGACCCTACTACGAGCAGTACTTC
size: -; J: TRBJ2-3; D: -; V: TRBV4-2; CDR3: CASSQELADTQYF; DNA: TGTGCCAGCAGCCAAGAATTGGCAGATACGCAGTATTTT
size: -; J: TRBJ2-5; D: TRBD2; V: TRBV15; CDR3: CATSRGWREGPETQYF; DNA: TGTGCCACCAGCAGAGGTTGGCGGGAGGGTCCGGAGACCCAGTACTTC
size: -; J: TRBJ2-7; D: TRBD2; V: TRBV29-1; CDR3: CSVSSGGYEQYF; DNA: TGCAGCGTGTCTAGCGGGGGCTACGAGCAGTACTTC
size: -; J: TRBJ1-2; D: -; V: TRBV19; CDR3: CASSMVSSNYGYTF; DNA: TGTGCCAGTAGTATGGTCTCATCTAACTATGGCTACACCTTC
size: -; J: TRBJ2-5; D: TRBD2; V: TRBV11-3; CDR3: CASSYRATSGMGQETQYF; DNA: TGTGCCAGCAGCTATAGGGCGACTAGCGGGATGGGCCAAGAGACCCAGTACTTC
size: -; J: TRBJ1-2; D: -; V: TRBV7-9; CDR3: CASSPGQRYGYTF; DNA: TGTGCCAGCAGCCCAGGACAGCGATATGGCTACACCTTC
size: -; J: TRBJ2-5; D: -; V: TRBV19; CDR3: CASSMAGREETQYF; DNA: TGTGCCAGTAGTATGGCTGGGAGAGAAGAGACCCAGTACTTC
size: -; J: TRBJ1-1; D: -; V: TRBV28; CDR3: CASSPPVGGVPGAFF; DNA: TGTGCCAGCAGTCCGCCGGTCGGGGGGGTCCCCGGAGCTTTCTTT
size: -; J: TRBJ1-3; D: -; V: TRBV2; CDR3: CASTKVGGSGNTIYF; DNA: TGTGCCAGCACCAAAGTCGGGGGATCTGGAAACACCATATATTTT
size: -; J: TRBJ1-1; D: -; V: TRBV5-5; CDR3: CASSLEPHEYTEAFF; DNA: TGTGCCAGCAGCTTGGAGCCTCATGAGTACACTGAAGCTTTCTTT
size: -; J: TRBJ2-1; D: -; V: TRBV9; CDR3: CASSKTTSLNEQFF; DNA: TGTGCCAGCAGCAAAACGACTAGTCTCAATGAGCAGTTCTTC
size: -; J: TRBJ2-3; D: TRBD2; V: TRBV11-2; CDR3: CASRGGASTDTQYF; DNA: TGTGCCAGCCGGGGGGGGGCGTCCACAGATACGCAGTATTTT
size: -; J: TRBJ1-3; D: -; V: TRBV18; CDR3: CASSTRSTVQGRPGNTIYF; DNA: TGTGCCAGCTCAACCAGATCCACAGTCCAGGGGAGACCTGGAAACACCATATATTTT
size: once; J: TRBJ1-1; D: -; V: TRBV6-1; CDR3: CASSAGWANTEAFF; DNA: TGTGCCAGCAGTGCGGGTTGGGCTAACACTGAAGCTTTCTTT
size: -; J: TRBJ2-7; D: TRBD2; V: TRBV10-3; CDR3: CAISVRTSGSDEQYF; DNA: TGTGCCATCAGTGTCAGGACTAGCGGGAGTGACGAGCAGTACTTC
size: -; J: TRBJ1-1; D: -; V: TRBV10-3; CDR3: CAISEGGDEAFF; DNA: TGTGCCATCAGTGAGGGGGGGGACGAAGCTTTCTTT
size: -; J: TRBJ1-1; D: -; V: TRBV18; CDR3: CASSPPAPRGTEAFF; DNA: TGTGCCAGCTCACCACCGGCCCCAAGGGGCACTGAAGCTTTCTTT
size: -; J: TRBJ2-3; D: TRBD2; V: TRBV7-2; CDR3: CASSLRLAGATDTQYF; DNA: TGTGCCAGCAGCTTACGACTAGCGGGAGCAACAGATACGCAGTATTTT
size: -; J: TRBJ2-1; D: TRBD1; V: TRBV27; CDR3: CASRYRGKNEQFF; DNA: TGTGCCAGCAGGTACAGGGGGAAGAATGAGCAGTTCTTC
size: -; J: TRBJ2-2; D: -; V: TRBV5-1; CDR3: CASSQRTNTGELFF; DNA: TGCGCCAGCAGCCAAAGAACTAACACCGGGGAGCTGTTTTTT
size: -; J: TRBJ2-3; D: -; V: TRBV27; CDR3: CASSLIRSNTQYF; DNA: TGTGCCAGCAGTTTGATCAGATCAAATACGCAGTATTTT
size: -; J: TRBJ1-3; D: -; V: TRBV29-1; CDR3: CSVRDSGNTIYF; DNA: TGCAGCGTCAGGGACTCTGGAAACACCATATATTTT
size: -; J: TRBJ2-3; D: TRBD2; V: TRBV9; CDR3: CASTLAGITDTQYF; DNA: TGTGCCAGCACACTAGCGGGCATCACAGATACGCAGTATTTT